This T cell receptor (beta chain) was identified in a study of regulatory T cells in long-lasting Graves disease. Findings and caveats of the study: Small sample size may have lowered accuracy.

Germline-derived CDR1 and CDR2 are MGHDK and SYGVNS. The V end lost 7 bases, the J end lost 6 bases, and 15 bases lay between the germline ends. The CDR3 has 13 amino acids. As to time point: newly diagnosed GD, antithyroid drugs for less than 3 months. Isolated PBMC RNA provided the starting material for the TCR library. American Thyroid Association guidelines defined how Graves' disease was diagnosed. Arm-PCR with iRepertoire HTBI primers amplified the CDR3 regions for these TCR beta libraries. TCRdb re-derived calls from the multiplex PCR reads in MiXCR, one entry per CDR3 protein. The sample carries about 400,000 distinct CDR3 sequences, about 15% recorded once. This clonotype has more than one count but fewer than ten. The antigen remains undetermined. Another study also made use of these data, one on T cells in Graves' hyperthyroidism and ophthalmopathy. Turning to that study: The HTBI primer set served for first-round RT-PCR of the TCR CDR3.

The sequence was collected from a woman aged 40 to 49 with Graves disease. The rearrangement uses TRBV25-1 and TRBJ1-2; TRBD1 might be the D (5 bases). The specimen comprised peripheral blood mononuclear cells (PBMCs), sampled at new diagnosis, from a patient treated with antithyroid drugs. This chain's CDR3 is CASTLGTENGYTF. The CDR3 coding sequence is TGTGCCAGCACCCTTGGGACCGAGAATGGCTACACCTTC.